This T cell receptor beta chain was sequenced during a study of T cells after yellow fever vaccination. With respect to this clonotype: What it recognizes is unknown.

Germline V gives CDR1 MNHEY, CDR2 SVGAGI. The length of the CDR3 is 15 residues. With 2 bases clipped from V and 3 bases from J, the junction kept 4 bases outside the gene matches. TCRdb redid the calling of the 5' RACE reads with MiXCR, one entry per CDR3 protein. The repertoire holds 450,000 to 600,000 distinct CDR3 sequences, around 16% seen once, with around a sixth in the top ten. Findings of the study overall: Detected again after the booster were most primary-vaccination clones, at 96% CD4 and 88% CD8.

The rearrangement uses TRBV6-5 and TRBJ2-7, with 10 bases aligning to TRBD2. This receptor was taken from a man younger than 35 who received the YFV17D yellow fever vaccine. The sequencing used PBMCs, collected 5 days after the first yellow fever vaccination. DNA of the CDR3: TGTGCCAGCAGTTACGCGTGGACTAGCGGCTACGAGCAGTACTTC. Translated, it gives CASSYAWTSGYEQYF.